This T cell receptor (beta chain) was profiled in a study of PD-L1 blockade in urothelial cancer. On the study more broadly: Atezolizumab at 1,200 mg intravenously every 3 weeks was started by patients at some point between 2014 and 2016. At 3 weeks after treatment start (second dose) and again at 6 weeks, blood was analyzed. General study points: By 3 weeks, tumor-associated blood clones had expanded more in durable-benefit patients.

The junction had 5 bases not matched to a gene; V was cut back by 5 bases and J by 2 bases. The length of the CDR3 is 15 residues. Germline CDR1 is SNHLY and CDR2 is FYNNEI. The data were produced by immunoSEQ multiplex PCR, yet TCRdb's version contains in-frame clones alone and is incomplete. The sample consists of under 50,000 clones, around four fifths of them appearing once. With respect to this clone: Its antigen is unknown.

The sample's time point: pretreatment peripheral blood. This receptor was taken from a middle-aged man with urothelial cancer. The rearrangement links TRBV2 to TRBJ1-5; 8 bases line up with TRBD1. The source material was PBMCs, sampled around atezolizumab (anti-PD-L1) treatment. As DNA, the CDR3 is TGTGCCAGCAGTCCCTCAGGGGGCGGCAATCAGCCCCAGCATTTT. Translation gives CASSPSGGGNQPQHF.